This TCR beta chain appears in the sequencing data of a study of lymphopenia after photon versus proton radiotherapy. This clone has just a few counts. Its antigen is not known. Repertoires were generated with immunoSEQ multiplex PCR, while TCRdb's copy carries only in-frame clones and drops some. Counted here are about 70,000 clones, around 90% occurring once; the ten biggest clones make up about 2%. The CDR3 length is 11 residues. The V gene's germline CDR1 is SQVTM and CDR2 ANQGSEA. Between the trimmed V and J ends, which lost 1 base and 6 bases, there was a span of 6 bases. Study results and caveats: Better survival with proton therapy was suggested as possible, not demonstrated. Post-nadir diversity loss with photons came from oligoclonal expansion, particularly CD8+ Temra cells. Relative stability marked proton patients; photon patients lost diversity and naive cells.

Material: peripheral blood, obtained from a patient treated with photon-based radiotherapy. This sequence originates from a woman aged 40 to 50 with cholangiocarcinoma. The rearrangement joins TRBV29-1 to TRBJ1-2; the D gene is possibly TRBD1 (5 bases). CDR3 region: CSVEGGDGYTF. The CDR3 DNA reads TGCAGCGTTGAAGGAGGGGATGGCTACACCTTC.